This TCR beta chain comes out of a study of blood T cell repertoires in COVID-19. The wider study: COVID-19 samples from acute and convalescent phases originated in the United States, Italy and Spain. Sources were T cells, B-cell-depleted T cells, or PBMCs; the material itself was cDNA or gDNA.

In the original analysis: Estimation of nucleated cell counts was performed using reference gene primer amplification. Here immunoSEQ multiplex PCR was the method, and the copy in TCRdb shows in-frame clones only, minus some. V and J calls and clone size are copied from that table; D and trimming were computed from the DNA. The data contain 250,000 to 350,000 clones, 70% to 90% of them singletons. This clonotype was sampled from a woman between 45 and 65 years old with COVID-19, enrolled during active disease. Sequencing was done on a sample of peripheral blood.

In DNA, the CDR3 is TGCGCCAGCAGAACGGGGACAGGGAATTACAATGAGCAGTTCTTC. It codes for CASRTGTGNYNEQFF. V and J are TRBV5-1 and TRBJ2-1; 9 bases fit TRBD1. The germline V gene encodes CDR1 SGHRS and CDR2 YFSETQ. This CDR3 spans 15 amino acids. The V gene end was trimmed by 5 bases and the J gene end by 4 bases; junction bases not matched to a gene: 7.